This T cell receptor beta chain stems from a study of shared clonotypes between healthy human individuals. In the study overall: Ranging from 18 to 49 in age, donors were a couple of women and a few men. CD8 memory received one plate per donor, CD8 naive two, CD4 memory three and CD4 naive three.

The CDR3 sequence is 15 residues long. CDR1 is WSHSY and CDR2 is SAAADI in the germline V gene. The ends were cut back, 3 bases at V and 2 bases at J, with 12 bases in the middle. Original methodology: Filtering differed because ImmunoSEQ produced junction-only sequences that carried no quality scores. Assay: immunoSEQ multiplex PCR; the TCRdb copy retains only in-frame clones and omits some. V and J calls and clone size follow that table, whereas D and trimming were derived from the DNA. Here the sample spans approximately 2.5 million clones, around 90% being singletons. Caucasian adults living in Nashville, Tennessee, provided all samples.

Sequences were obtained from naive CD4+ T cells sorted from blood. The subset was: CD45RA+ positively selected. The V and J genes are TRBV10-2 and TRBJ2-3; no clear D gene. This receptor was identified in a man between 18 and 29 years old in good health. CDR3 protein: CASSDPRWDTDTQYF. In DNA, the CDR3 is TGCGCCAGCAGTGATCCGCGGTGGGACACAGATACGCAGTATTTT.